The 24 T cell receptor beta chains below come from one sample, sequenced in a study of T cell responses to AZD1222 COVID-19 vaccine. The repertoire was sequenced with immunoSEQ multiplex PCR; TCRdb's copy has only in-frame clones and lacks some. The profile shows about 110,000 clones, about 95% of them singletons. The specimen comprised peripheral blood, sampled 28 days after the second AZD1222 dose. The receptors were gathered from an adult who received the AZD1222 COVID-19 vaccine.

J is TRBJ1-1 and V is TRBV5-6, with D possibly being TRBD1 (5 bases). The CDR3 is 14 residues long. V was pared by 7 bases and J by 5 bases, with 18 bases between. Germline loops: CDR1 SGHDT, CDR2 YYEEEE. The CDR3: CASRLGREGTEAFF. CDR3 in DNA: TGTGCCAGCCGCCTTGGCAGGGAGGGGACTGAAGCTTTCTTT.

This sequence joins TRBV2 and TRBJ1-1; maybe TRBD1 (6 bases). This CDR3 spans 14 amino acids. Deletions cut 6 bases from V and 4 bases from J, with 15 bases between. Germline V CDR1 and CDR2: SNHLY, FYNNEI. CDR3 nucleotide sequence: TGTGCCAGCAGCGTACAGGGTTTAGGCACTGAAGCTTTCTTT. This translates into CASSVQGLGTEAFF.

The chain recombines TRBV19 with TRBJ1-2, with 9 nucleotides matching TRBD1. CDR3 length equals 15 residues. V gave up 8 bases and J gave up 3 bases; unmatched junction bases: 10. Germline V lookup: CDR1 LNHDA, CDR2 SQIVND (reference sequence). Here the CDR3 DNA reads TGTGCCAGTCTTTCGCCCGGGACAGGGTACTATGGCTACACCTTC. This translates into CASLSPGTGYYGYTF.

This chain uses TRBV3-1 (or the pseudogene TRBV3-2) with TRBJ2-1, with a possible D match to TRBD2 (6 bases). The CDR3 sequence is 15 residues long. CDR1 and CDR2 from the germline V gene are LGHDT and YNNKEL (reference sequence). The V end was cut by 4 bases, the J end by 8 bases, with 18 bases between. The CDR3: CASSRPGVGMDEQFF. As DNA, the CDR3 is TGTGCCAGCAGCCGGCCGGGAGTTGGAATGGATGAGCAGTTCTTC.

The chain joins TRBV7-7 to TRBJ2-1; 7 bases map to TRBD2. The CDR3 sequence is 13 residues long. The J segment lost 8 bases and the V segment lost 0 bases, leaving 1 base of the junction unmatched. Per the germline V gene, CDR1 is SSHAT and CDR2 is FNYEAQ (reference sequence). The CDR3 loop reads CASSLAAGDEQFF. CDR3 coding DNA: TGTGCCAGCAGCTTAGCGGCGGGGGATGAGCAGTTCTTC.

The chain combines TRBV10-1 with TRBJ2-1, with D unresolved. Germline V gene lookup returns CDR1 WNHNN and CDR2 SYGVQD (reference sequence). This CDR3 is built from 13 residues. V gave up 1 base and J gave up 9 bases, with 10 bases separating them. DNA for the CDR3: TGCGCCAGCAGTGAGTTGGAGATGGCTGAGCAGTTCTTC. This sequence encodes CASSELEMAEQFF.

V is TRBV7-9 and J is TRBJ1-6, with a possible D match to TRBD1 (5 bases). The CDR3 extends over 17 amino acids. V gave up 5 bases and J gave up 7 bases, with 21 bases separating them. The germline V gene encodes CDR1 SEHNR and CDR2 FQNEAQ (reference sequence). CDR3 sequence reads: CASSPPSGGSRNSPLHF. The CDR3 DNA reads as TGTGCCAGCAGCCCCCCCTCTGGGGGGTCTCGAAATTCACCCCTCCACTTT.

The gene calls are TRBV7-9 and TRBJ1-2, with D tentatively TRBD1 (5 bases). The germline V gene encodes CDR1 SEHNR and CDR2 FQNEAQ (reference sequence). This CDR3 is 15 amino acids long. V lost 1 base to trimming and J lost 3 bases, with 12 bases between them. The CDR3 region has the DNA TGTGCCAGCAGCTTAGATCAGGGAAGGGACTATGGCTACACCTTC. Translated: CASSLDQGRDYGYTF.

The chain combines TRBV11-3 with TRBJ1-6; D gene unclear. The ends were cut back, 0 bases at V and 7 bases at J, with 7 bases in the middle. CDR1 is SGHNT and CDR2 is YENEEA in the germline V gene. The CDR3 has 14 residues. The DNA of the CDR3 is TGTGCCAGCAGCTTAGACGGAACAAATTCACCCCTCCACTTT. Residues: CASSLDGTNSPLHF. Full variable domain (remainder filled in from reference TRBV11-3 and TRBJ1-6): EAGVVQSPRYKIIEKKQPVAFWCNPISGHNTLYWYLQNLGQGPELLIRYENEEAVDDSQLPKDRFSAERLKGVDSTLKIQPAELGDSAVYLCASSLDGTNSPLHFGNGTRLTVT.

CDR3 nucleotides: TGTGCCTCACATCGGCAGAGGGGGGTTTACAATGAGCAGTTCTTC. Translation gives CASHRQRGVYNEQFF. The rearrangement joins TRBV5-8 to TRBJ2-1; D tentatively reads TRBD1 or TRBD2 (6 bases each). This CDR3 region has 15 residues. V was shortened by 10 bases and J by 4 bases, with 21 bases between the two germline ends. From germline, CDR1 is SGHTS and CDR2 YDEGEE.

The gene calls are TRBV6-5 and TRBJ1-1; D remains ambiguous. The CDR3 runs 16 residues. V lost 2 bases to trimming and J lost 3 bases, with 16 bases between them. The germline V gene has CDR1 MNHEY and CDR2 SVGAGI. The DNA for the CDR3 is TGTGCCAGCAGTTACGGCTCCTCCCGGCGGGACACTGAAGCTTTCTTT. It specifies CASSYGSSRRDTEAFF.

The chain links TRBV9 to TRBJ2-7, with no clear D. The CDR3 is 14 amino acids. Germline-derived CDR1 and CDR2 are SGDLS and YYNGEE. V shed 0 bases and J shed 0 bases, with 7 bases lying between them. CDR3 DNA: TGTGCCAGCAGCGTAGTAGCCCTCTCCTACGAGCAGTACTTC. Its translation: CASSVVALSYEQYF.

V and J are TRBV4-1 and TRBJ1-3; TRBD1 is a possible D gene (5 bases). In germline, CDR1 is MGHRA, CDR2 YSYEKL. This CDR3 spans 18 amino acids. The V gene lost 2 bases and the J gene lost 0 bases, with 17 bases spanning the gap. The CDR3 nucleotides read TGCGCCAGCAGCCAATGGTTACAGGAGCGATTCTCTGGAAACACCATATATTTT. This gives the protein CASSQWLQERFSGNTIYF.

The chain joins TRBV18 to TRBJ1-1, with D unresolved. V lost 3 bases to trimming and J lost 4 bases, with 9 bases between them. The germline V gene has CDR1 KGHSH and CDR2 LQKENI. This CDR3 comprises 13 residues. CDR3 DNA sequence: TGTGCCAGCTCACCCACCGAGCGCACTGAAGCTTTCTTT. It yields the protein CASSPTERTEAFF.

The chain employs TRBV2 and TRBJ1-1; no reliable D call. The germline V gene has CDR1 SNHLY and CDR2 FYNNEI. V was shortened by 6 bases and J by 0 bases, with 14 bases between the two germline ends. This CDR3 region has 15 residues. CDR3 residues: CASSQDPLMNTEAFF. Here the CDR3 DNA reads TGTGCCAGCAGCCAGGACCCCTTAATGAACACTGAAGCTTTCTTT.

The rearrangement uses TRBV27 and TRBJ1-4; TRBD1 matches 7 bases. Losses at the gene ends were 5 bases for V and 4 bases for J; bases not matched to a gene: 7. In germline, CDR1 is MNHEY, CDR2 SMNVEV (reference sequence). This CDR3 has 15 amino acids. This CDR3 is CASSTRQGFNEKLFF. In nucleotides, the CDR3 is TGTGCCAGCAGTACCCGACAGGGCTTTAATGAAAAACTGTTTTTT.

This chain connects TRBV7-9 to TRBJ1-2, with D maybe TRBD1 (5 bases). CDR1 is SEHNR, CDR2 FQNEAQ, per germline (reference sequence). Trimming cost V 3 bases and J 4 bases, with 9 bases left between them. The CDR3 consists of 13 residues. The CDR3 DNA reads as TGTGCCAGCAGCTTCAGGGACGGCTATGGCTACACCTTC. Its translation is CASSFRDGYGYTF.

The chain couples TRBV5-8 to TRBJ2-3; a weak D match, TRBD1 (5 bases). Germline V gives CDR1 SGHTS, CDR2 YDEGEE. The CDR3 contains 14 residues. Trimming left V 0 bases short and J 3 bases short, with 8 bases between. In DNA form, the CDR3 reads TGTGCCAGCAGCTTGGGACAGATTACAGATACGCAGTATTTT. Protein sequence: CASSLGQITDTQYF.

The gene calls are TRBV27 and TRBJ1-1; D remains unclear. Germline-derived CDR1 and CDR2 are MNHEY and SMNVEV (reference sequence). The CDR3 has 12 amino acids. V was clipped by 2 bases and J by 9 bases, with 10 bases between them. The CDR3 is CASSLEGSQAFF. The CDR3 DNA reads TGTGCCAGCAGTTTAGAAGGGAGCCAAGCTTTCTTT.

The genes are TRBV30 and TRBJ1-2, with D possibly TRBD1 on 6 matching bases. The V gene's germline CDR1 is GTSNPN and CDR2 SVGIG (reference sequence). V was shortened by 7 bases and J by 2 bases, with 11 bases between the two germline ends. This CDR3 spans 12 amino acids. CDR3 DNA sequence: TGTGCCTCCTTTCAGGGGAACTATGGCTACACCTTC. It is translated as CASFQGNYGYTF.

This chain joins TRBV27 and TRBJ1-4; perhaps TRBD1 as D (5 bases). From germline, CDR1 is MNHEY and CDR2 SMNVEV (reference sequence). The CDR3 totals 13 residues. Trimming pared 7 bases from V and 0 bases from J, leaving 6 bases between. CDR3 sequence: CASTGATNEKLFF. CDR3 in DNA: TGTGCCAGCACGGGGGCAACTAATGAAAAACTGTTTTTT.

This CDR3 is CASRSDLNTEAFF. CDR3 nucleotides: TGTGCCAGCAGAAGTGACCTGAACACTGAAGCTTTCTTT. The rearrangement links TRBV5-5 to TRBJ1-1, with unresolved D. This CDR3 contains 13 residues. Germline loops: CDR1 SGHKS, CDR2 YYEKEE (reference sequence). V was pared by 5 bases and J by 0 bases, with 8 bases between.

This clone was recorded once. The chain recombines TRBV7-9 with TRBJ2-1, with 9 bases matching TRBD2. Unmatched junction bases numbered 11, after V lost 1 base and J lost 7 bases. The germline gives CDR1 SEHNR, CDR2 FQNEAQ (reference sequence). The CDR3 loop spans 17 amino acids. This CDR3 reads CASSLGDLAGYLNEQFF. CDR3 nucleotide sequence: TGTGCCAGCAGCTTAGGGGACCTAGCGGGATATTTGAATGAGCAGTTCTTC.

This rearrangement joins TRBV28 to TRBJ2-7; the D call may be TRBD1 or TRBD2 (5 bases each). CDR3 length equals 15 residues. V lost 6 bases and J lost 2, with 17 bases in between. CDR1 is MDHEN, CDR2 SYDVKM, per germline. In DNA, the CDR3 is TGTGCCAGCAGGCGCCCTCAAGTGGGGGCCTACGAGCAGTACTTC. It specifies CASRRPQVGAYEQYF. The entire variable domain, with the rest obtained from reference TRBV28 and TRBJ2-7, is as follows: DVKVTQSSRYLVKRTGEKVFLECVQDMDHENMFWYRQDPGLGLRLIYFSYDVKMKEKGDIPEGYSVSREKKERFSLILESASTNQTSMYLCASRRPQVGAYEQYFGPGTRLTVT.